Each of the 9 T cell receptor beta chains below was sequenced from the same sample in a study of blood T cell repertoires in COVID-19. Assay used: immunoSEQ multiplex PCR; TCRdb lists only in-frame clones, some missing. The sample includes 100,000 to 150,000 clones, about 83% of them seen just once. Sequenced: peripheral blood. All receptors derive from a man aged 55 to 70 with acute or convalescent COVID-19.

The rearrangement uses TRBV6-2 or TRBV6-3 and TRBJ2-1; 7 bases are a match to TRBD2. Germline-derived CDR1 and CDR2 are MNHEY and SVGEGT. V was pared by 6 bases and J by 4 bases, with 12 bases of the junction left unmatched. The CDR3 runs 16 residues. The CDR3 loop is CASSLLAGVPYNEQFF. In nucleotides, the CDR3 is TGTGCCAGCAGCCTCCTGGCGGGAGTTCCGTACAATGAGCAGTTCTTC.

This clone showed up just once. This chain links TRBV11-2 with TRBJ2-3; D may be TRBD1 (5 bases). Germline-derived CDR1 and CDR2 are SGHAT and FQNNGV. The V and J ends lost 0 bases and 11 bases respectively, with 6 bases between them. CDR3 length: 11 residues. The CDR3 DNA reads as TGTGCCAGCAGCTTAGACAGGGTGCAGTATTTT. Protein product: CASSLDRVQYF.

J is TRBJ1-2 and V is TRBV6-5; D gene uncertain. This CDR3 region has 15 residues. Germline values: CDR1 MNHEY, CDR2 SVGAGI. Trimming took off 6 bases at V and 4 bases at J, with 18 bases between the two ends. The CDR3 coding sequence is TGTGCCAGCAGCACCCGAAGCGGGTGGCCCTATGGCTACACCTTC. Residues: CASSTRSGWPYGYTF.

As regards this clone: The sample contains more than one DNA sequence encoding this CDR3. The rearrangement uses TRBV11-2 and TRBJ2-5; 7 bases align to TRBD1. Trimming cost V 5 bases and J 0 bases; bases outside gene matches: 6. The CDR3 contains 15 residues. Germline CDR1 reads SGHAT; CDR2 reads FQNNGV. CDR3 residues: CASSLGDRYQETQYF. DNA for the CDR3: TGTGCCAGCAGCCTAGGGGACAGATACCAAGAGACCCAGTACTTC.

This clone occurred once. This chain uses TRBV15 with TRBJ1-2; TRBD1 might be the D (5 bases). The length of the CDR3 is 15 residues. From germline, CDR1 is LNHNV and CDR2 YYDKDF (reference sequence). The V gene lost 0 bases and the J gene lost 4 bases, with 12 bases spanning the gap. In DNA form, the CDR3 reads TGTGCCACCAGCAGAGAGAAGGGGATTGCCTATGGCTACACCTTC. Encoded protein: CATSREKGIAYGYTF.

The chain carries TRBV6-1 and TRBJ2-5; TRBD1 aligns across 9 bases. CDR1 and CDR2 from the germline V gene are MNHNS and SASEGT. Losses at the gene ends were 5 bases for V and 3 bases for J; bases not matched to a gene: 4. This CDR3 contains 14 residues. The CDR3 reads CASSPWTGEETQYF. The DNA for the CDR3 is TGTGCCAGCAGTCCATGGACAGGGGAAGAGACCCAGTACTTC.

This sequence joins TRBV14 and TRBJ1-1; 11 positions match TRBD1. Germline trimming cut 4 bases from V and 3 bases from J; bases unmatched to any gene: 4. The CDR3 runs to 15 residues. Per the germline V gene, CDR1 is SGHDN and CDR2 is FVKESK. CDR3 sequence: CASSPDRGPDTEAFF. The CDR3 DNA reads as TGTGCCAGCAGCCCGGACAGGGGGCCGGACACTGAAGCTTTCTTT.

The gene calls are TRBV29-1 and TRBJ2-1; 10 bases are shared with TRBD1. The CDR3 consists of 19 residues. From germline, CDR1 is SQVTM and CDR2 ANQGSEA. The trim removed 4 bases at V and 8 bases at J, leaving 23 bases unmatched. CDR3 DNA: TGCAGCGTTGTGTGGACAGGGGGGGTATGGCGGGAGAGAATGGATGAGCAGTTCTTC. It specifies CSVVWTGGVWRERMDEQFF.

The sample holds one count of this clone. The chain combines TRBV3-1 (or the pseudogene TRBV3-2) with TRBJ2-7; D gene uncertain. The CDR3 has 15 amino acids. Between the trimmed V and J ends, which lost 0 bases and 3 bases, there was a span of 12 bases. The germline gives CDR1 LGHDT, CDR2 YNNKEL (reference sequence). The CDR3 nucleotides are TGTGCCAGCAGCCAAGATCCACGAGAGTACTACGAGCAGTACTTC. Amino acids: CASSQDPREYYEQYF.